This note documents a single TCR beta chain sequence. Its antigen remains unknown. This CDR3 spans 14 amino acids. V lost 6 bases and J 8 bases, leaving 18 bases between the germline ends. These data come from a study of post-analysis software for immune sequencing data. Study information: The courses of disease that were included comprised relapsing-remitting, secondary progressive and progressive-relapsing multiple sclerosis. General study results and limits: Samples made in the same batch grouped tightly together by F measure. Higher frequency in patients than in controls was seen for five TRBV segments, with TRBV5-6, TRBV5-1 and TRBV20-1 among them. Normalized Chao1 diversity in multiple sclerosis patients fell significantly below that of controls.

TCR beta cDNA libraries had unique molecular identifiers. Around 460,000 cDNA molecules came from approximately 1 to 10 million T cells. TCRdb independently ran MiXCR on the PCR reads; one entry per CDR3 protein. The data contain roughly 800,000 distinct CDR3 sequences, roughly 50% of them singletons. Sample: blood. This sequence originates from a girl aged 5 to 17 with multiple sclerosis. The chain links TRBV12-3 or TRBV12-4 to TRBJ2-3; D call uncertain. CDR3 sequence (DNA): TGTGCCAGCAGGGAGAGATCGGTGATCGGTACGCAGTATTTT. This sequence encodes CASRERSVIGTQYF.